This TCR beta chain was sequenced for a study of CD8+ T cells in alopecia areata. General study results and limits: Lesional scalp, especially alopecia totalis/universalis, showed higher clonality than normal scalp.

The CDR3 extends over 15 amino acids. CDR1 LGHNA and CDR2 YNFKEQ come from the germline V gene. The J segment lost 5 bases and the V segment lost 0 bases, leaving 4 bases of the junction unmatched. Reverse transcribed after extraction, RNA yielded cDNA as the sequencing template. Profiling relied on immunoSEQ multiplex PCR, and the TCRdb table lists in-frame clones only, not all of them. The sample has 120,000 or so clones, around 60% seen once. On this clone: Its antigen is as yet unknown.

The V and J genes are TRBV4-2 and TRBJ2-5; TRBD2 matches at 9 bases. The sequence derives from a human donor with alopecia areata. The specimen comprised CD4+ T cells sorted from blood, sampled at week 0. Here the CDR3 reads CASSQDAGGRETQYF. In nucleotides, the CDR3 is TGTGCCAGCAGCCAAGATGCGGGAGGGAGGGAGACCCAGTACTTC.